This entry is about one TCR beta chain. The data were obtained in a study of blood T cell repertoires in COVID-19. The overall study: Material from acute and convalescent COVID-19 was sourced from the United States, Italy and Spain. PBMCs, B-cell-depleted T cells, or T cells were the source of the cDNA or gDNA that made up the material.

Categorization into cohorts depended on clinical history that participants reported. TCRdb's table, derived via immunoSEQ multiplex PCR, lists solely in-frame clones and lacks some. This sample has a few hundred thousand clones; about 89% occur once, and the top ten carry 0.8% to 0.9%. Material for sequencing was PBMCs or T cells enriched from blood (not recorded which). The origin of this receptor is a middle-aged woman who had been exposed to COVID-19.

The CDR3 DNA reads TGTGCCAGTAGTATATCGGCGGGAGCACTCTACAATGAGCAGTTCTTC. Translating gives CASSISAGALYNEQFF. The J gene is TRBJ2-1, the V gene TRBV19; TRBD2 aligns across 7 bases. The length of the CDR3 is 16 residues. Trimming took 2 bases from V and 3 from J; bases not matched to a gene: 7. The germline gives CDR1 LNHDA, CDR2 SQIVND (reference sequence). Filled out from reference TRBV19 and TRBJ2-1, the complete variable domain reads DGGITQSPKYLFRKEGQNVTLSCEQNLNHDAMYWYRQDPGQGLRLIYYSQIVNDFQKGDIAEGYSVSREKKESFPLTVTSAQKNPTAFYLCASSISAGALYNEQFFGPGTRLTVL.